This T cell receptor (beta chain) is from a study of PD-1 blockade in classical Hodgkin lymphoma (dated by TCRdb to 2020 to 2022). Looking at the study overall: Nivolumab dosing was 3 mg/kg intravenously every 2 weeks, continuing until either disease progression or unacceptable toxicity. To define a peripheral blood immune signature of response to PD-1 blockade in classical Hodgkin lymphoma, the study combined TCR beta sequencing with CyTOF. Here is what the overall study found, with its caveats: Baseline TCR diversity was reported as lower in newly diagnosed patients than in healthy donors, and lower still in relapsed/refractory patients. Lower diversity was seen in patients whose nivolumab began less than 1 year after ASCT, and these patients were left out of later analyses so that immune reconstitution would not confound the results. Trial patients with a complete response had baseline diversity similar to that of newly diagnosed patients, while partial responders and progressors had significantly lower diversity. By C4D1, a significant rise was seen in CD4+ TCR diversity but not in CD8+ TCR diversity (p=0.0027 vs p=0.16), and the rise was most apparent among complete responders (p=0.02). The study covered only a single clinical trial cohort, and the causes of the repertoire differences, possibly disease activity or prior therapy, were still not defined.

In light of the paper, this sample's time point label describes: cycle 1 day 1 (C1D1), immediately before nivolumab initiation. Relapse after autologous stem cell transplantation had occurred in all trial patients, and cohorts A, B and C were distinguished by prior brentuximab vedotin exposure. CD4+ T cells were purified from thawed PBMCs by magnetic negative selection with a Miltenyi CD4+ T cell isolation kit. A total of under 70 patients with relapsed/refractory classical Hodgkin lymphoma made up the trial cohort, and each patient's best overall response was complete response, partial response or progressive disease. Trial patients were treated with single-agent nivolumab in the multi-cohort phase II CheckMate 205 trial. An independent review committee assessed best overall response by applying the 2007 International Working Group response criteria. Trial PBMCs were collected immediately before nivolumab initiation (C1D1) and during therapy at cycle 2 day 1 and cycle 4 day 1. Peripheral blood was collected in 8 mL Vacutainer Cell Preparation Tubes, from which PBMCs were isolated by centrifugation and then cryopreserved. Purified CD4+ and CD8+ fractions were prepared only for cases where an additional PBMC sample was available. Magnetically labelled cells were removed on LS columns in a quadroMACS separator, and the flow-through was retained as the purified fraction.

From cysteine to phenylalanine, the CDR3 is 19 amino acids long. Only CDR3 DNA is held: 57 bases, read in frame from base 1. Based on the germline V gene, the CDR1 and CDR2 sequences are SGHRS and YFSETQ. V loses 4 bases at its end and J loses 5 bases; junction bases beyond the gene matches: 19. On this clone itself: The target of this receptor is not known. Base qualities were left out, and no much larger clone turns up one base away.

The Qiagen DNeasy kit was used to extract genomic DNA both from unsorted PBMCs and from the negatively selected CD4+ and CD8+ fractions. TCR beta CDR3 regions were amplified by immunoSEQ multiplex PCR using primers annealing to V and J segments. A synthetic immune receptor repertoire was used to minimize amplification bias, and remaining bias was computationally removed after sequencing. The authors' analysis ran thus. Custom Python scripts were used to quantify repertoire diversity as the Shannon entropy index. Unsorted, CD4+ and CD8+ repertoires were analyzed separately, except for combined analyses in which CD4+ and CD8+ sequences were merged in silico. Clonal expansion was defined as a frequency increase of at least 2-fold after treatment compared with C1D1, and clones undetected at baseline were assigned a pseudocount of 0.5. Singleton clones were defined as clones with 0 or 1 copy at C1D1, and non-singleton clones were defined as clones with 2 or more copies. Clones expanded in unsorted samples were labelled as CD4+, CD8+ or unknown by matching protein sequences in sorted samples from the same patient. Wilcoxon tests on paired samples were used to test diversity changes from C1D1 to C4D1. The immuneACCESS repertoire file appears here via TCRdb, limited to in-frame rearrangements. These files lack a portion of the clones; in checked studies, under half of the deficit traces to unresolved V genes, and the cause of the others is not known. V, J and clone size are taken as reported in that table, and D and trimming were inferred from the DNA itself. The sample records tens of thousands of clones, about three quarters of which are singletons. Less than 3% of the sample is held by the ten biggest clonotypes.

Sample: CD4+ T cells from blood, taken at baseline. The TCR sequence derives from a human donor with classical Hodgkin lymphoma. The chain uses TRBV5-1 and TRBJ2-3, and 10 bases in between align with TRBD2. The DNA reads TGCGCCAGCAGCCTCGTTTCTCTAGCGGGGGCCTCTGGGAGAGATACGCAGTATTTT. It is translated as CASSLVSLAGASGRDTQYF. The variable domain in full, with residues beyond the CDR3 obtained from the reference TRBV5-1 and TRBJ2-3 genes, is KAGVTQTPRYLIKTRGQQVTLSCSPISGHRSVSWYQQTPGQGLQFLFEYFSETQRNKGNFPGRFSGRQFSNSRSEMNVSTLELGDSALYLCASSLVSLAGASGRDTQYFGPGTRLTVL.